The 7 T cell receptor beta chains reported below all come from one sample, sequenced in a study of CXCR3-negative and CXCR3-positive naive CD8 T cells. For these TCRs, the target antigens are not known. Researchers prepared the TRB cDNA libraries using 5' RACE with UMI labels. TCRdb reanalyzed the 5' RACE reads and collapses them to one entry per CDR3 protein, without DNA. Here the sample table reports 100,000 to 150,000 distinct CDR3 sequences. Overall study results and limits: TRB CDR3s of CXCR3-positive naive cells were more hydrophobic than those of CXCR3-negative naive cells.

Sequenced: naive CXCR3+ CD8+ T cells from blood. As to subset: CD45RO-CCR7+CD27+CD95- naive CD8+ T cells expressing CXCR3 (TNR3+). These receptors all come from a human donor in good health. Some clones in this sample may be carry-over from other donors' samples.

The chain uses TRBV9 and TRBJ2-7; TCRdb reports TRBD1, a call that lacks DNA to check it against. The germline V gene encodes CDR1 SGDLS and CDR2 YYNGEE. The CDR3 is made up of 14 amino acids. This chain's CDR3 is CASSARGSPYEQYF. The full variable domain, with the rest looked up from reference TRBV9 and TRBJ2-7, is DSGVTQTPKHLITATGQRVTLRCSPRSGDLSVYWYQQSLDQGLQFLIQYYNGEERAKGNILERFSAQQFPDLHSELNLSSLELGDSALYFCASSARGSPYEQYFGPGTRLTVT.

The chain combines TRBV11-2 with TRBJ2-7. CDR1 SGHAT and CDR2 FQNNGV come from the germline V gene. This CDR3 is 12 amino acids long. CDR3 loop: CASSFGTYEQYF.

This sequence joins TRBV7-8 and TRBJ1-6; TCRdb reports TRBD1, a call that lacks DNA to check it against. This CDR3 contains 13 residues. Germline CDR1 SGHVS, CDR2 FQNEAQ. The CDR3 sequence is CASSTVGLSPLHF.

J is TRBJ1-4 and V is TRBV28; the D gene TCRdb calls, TRBD1, cannot be checked with no DNA. Germline values: CDR1 MDHEN, CDR2 SYDVKM. The CDR3 totals 16 residues. CDR3: CASSSRDRATNEKLFF.

The V gene is TRBV28, the J gene TRBJ2-3; the TCRdb call, TRBD2, lacks DNA for checking. The length of the CDR3 is 19 residues. Germline V CDR1 and CDR2: MDHEN, SYDVKM. CDR3 protein: CASSLWLAGGPREPDTQYF.

This sequence joins TRBV29-1 and TRBJ2-1. Germline CDR1 SQVTM, CDR2 ANQGSEA. The length of the CDR3 is 12 residues. The CDR3 loop reads CSVEDTMDEQFF.

The chain carries TRBV20-1 and TRBJ2-7; TCRdb names TRBD1, which stays unverified in the absence of DNA. The germline gives CDR1 DFQATT, CDR2 SNEGSKA (reference sequence). The CDR3 spans 15 residues. The CDR3 sequence is CSAEHRDRGAYEQYF.